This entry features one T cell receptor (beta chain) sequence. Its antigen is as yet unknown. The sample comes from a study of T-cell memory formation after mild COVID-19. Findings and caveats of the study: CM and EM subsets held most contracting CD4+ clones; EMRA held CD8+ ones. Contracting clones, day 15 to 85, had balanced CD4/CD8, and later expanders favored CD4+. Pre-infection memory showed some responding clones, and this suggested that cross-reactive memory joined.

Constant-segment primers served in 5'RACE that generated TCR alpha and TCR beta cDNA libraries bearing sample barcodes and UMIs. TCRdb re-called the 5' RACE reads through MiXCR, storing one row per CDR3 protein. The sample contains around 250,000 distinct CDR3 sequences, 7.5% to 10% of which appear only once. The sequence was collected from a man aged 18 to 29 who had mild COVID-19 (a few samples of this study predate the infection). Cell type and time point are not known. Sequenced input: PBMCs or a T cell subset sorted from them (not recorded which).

CDR3 region: CSVRENNEQFF. CDR3 DNA sequence: TGCAGCGTGCGGGAAAACAATGAGCAGTTCTTC. The chain carries TRBV29-1 and TRBJ2-1; possible D gene TRBD2, 6 bases. The CDR3 runs 11 residues. V lost 6 bases, J lost 5 bases, and 8 bases lay in between. Germline CDR1 is SQVTM and CDR2 is ANQGSEA.